This T cell receptor beta chain came from a study of CD8 T cells in Susac syndrome. The CDR3 spans 19 residues. Trimming took 1 base from V and 6 from J; bases not matched to a gene: 11. In germline, CDR1 is LGHNT, CDR2 FRNRAP. The authors reverse transcribed about 0.5 to 1 ug RNA with random hexamers. Multiplex PCR with immunoSEQ amplified the TCR beta CDR3 across 54 Vbeta and 13 Jbeta. TCRdb fed the immunoSEQ multiplex PCR reads into MiXCR, producing one record per CDR3 protein. The table has a few hundred thousand distinct CDR3 sequences, around 85% seen once. Sequences were obtained from CD8+ T cells from PBMCs. The receptor's source is a human donor with multiple sclerosis. The chain recombines TRBV12-5 with TRBJ2-1; TRBD2 aligns across 14 bases. The CDR3 coding sequence is TGTGCTAGTGGTTTGGCCACCCAAATCGGACTAGCGGGAGGCAATGAGCAGTTCTTC. Translation gives CASGLATQIGLAGGNEQFF.